This T cell receptor beta chain stems from a study of T-cell reconstitution after alpha-beta-depleted transplantation in children. Study results and limitations: The authors attributed T-cell counts and diversity one year after transplant mostly to newly produced T cells.

TCRbeta library preparation incorporated unique molecular identifiers. TCRdb reprocessed the PCR reads via MiXCR and lists one record per CDR3 protein. This sample has under 300,000 distinct CDR3 sequences, with 9.5% to 13% found just once. The J segment lost 8 bases and the V segment lost 6 bases, leaving 2 bases of the junction unmatched. The CDR3 runs to 12 residues. The germline CDR1 and CDR2 sequences are LGHNT and FRNRAP. This clonotype appeared many times. Its antigen is undetermined. The source material was peripheral blood, sampled 180 days after TCRalphabeta/CD19-depleted stem cell transplant. The chain links TRBV12-5 to TRBJ2-1; the match to TRBD2 covers 9 bases. The receptor was isolated from a male patient under 10 years old who had a stem cell transplant for chronic granulomatous disease, so the T cells may come from the graft donor. The CDR3 reads CASGSGRYEQFF. CDR3 nucleotides: TGTGCTAGTGGGAGCGGGAGGTATGAGCAGTTCTTC.